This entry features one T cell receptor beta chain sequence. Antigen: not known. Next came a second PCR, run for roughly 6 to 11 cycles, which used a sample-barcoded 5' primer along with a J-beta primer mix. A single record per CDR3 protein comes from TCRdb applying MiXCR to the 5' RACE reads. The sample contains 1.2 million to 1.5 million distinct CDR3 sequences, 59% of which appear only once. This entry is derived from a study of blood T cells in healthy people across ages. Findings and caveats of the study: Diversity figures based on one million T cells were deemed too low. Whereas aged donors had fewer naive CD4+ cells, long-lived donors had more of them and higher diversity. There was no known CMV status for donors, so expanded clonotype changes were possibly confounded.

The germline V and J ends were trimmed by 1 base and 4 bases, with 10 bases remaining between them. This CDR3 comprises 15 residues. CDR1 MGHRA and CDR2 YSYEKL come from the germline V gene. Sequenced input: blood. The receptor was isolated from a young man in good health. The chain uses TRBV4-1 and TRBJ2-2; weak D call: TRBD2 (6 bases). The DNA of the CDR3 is TGCGCCAGCAGCCAAGGGGCGGGGTTCACCGGGGAGCTGTTTTTT. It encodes CASSQGAGFTGELFF.